Presented here are 23 T cell receptor beta chains from one specimen sequenced in a study of T cells after yellow fever vaccination. TCRdb analysed the 5' RACE reads with MiXCR anew, one entry per CDR3 protein. The sample shows under 600,000 distinct CDR3 sequences, just over 20% of them seen only once. The specimen comprised PBMCs, sampled 21 days after the first yellow fever vaccination. The receptors stem from a man in his late teens or twenties who received the YFV17D yellow fever vaccine.

The V and J genes are TRBV6-5 and TRBJ1-2; D is uncertain. There are 15 residues in the CDR3. Trimming took off 1 base at V and 3 bases at J, with 12 bases between the two ends. CDR1 and CDR2 (germline): MNHEY, SVGAGI. CDR3 residues: CASSYLASEYYGYTF. The DNA of the CDR3 is TGTGCCAGCAGTTACTTGGCCAGCGAGTACTATGGCTACACCTTC.

V gene TRBV20-1 combines with J gene TRBJ2-3; 10 bases agree with TRBD2. The germline V gene encodes CDR1 DFQATT and CDR2 SNEGSKA (reference sequence). With 4 bases clipped from V and 4 bases from J, the junction kept 5 bases outside the gene matches. This CDR3 comprises 14 residues. The CDR3 loop reads CSAKRGGPADTQYF. The CDR3 region has the DNA TGCAGTGCTAAGCGGGGGGGCCCGGCAGATACGCAGTATTTT.

This clonotype was counted only a few times. CDR3 in amino acids: CASSSTGGAAYEQYF. CDR3 nucleotides: TGTGCCAGCAGCTCGACAGGGGGCGCAGCCTACGAGCAGTACTTC. The rearrangement joins TRBV7-2 to TRBJ2-7, with TRBD1 matching over 10 bases. V dropped 4 bases and J dropped 2; count of bases not matched to a gene: 5. CDR1 and CDR2 (germline): SGHTA, FQGNSA. The length of the CDR3 is 15 residues.

This clonotype was seen only a few times. This chain connects TRBV5-1 to TRBJ2-5; D is tentatively TRBD1 or TRBD2 (6 bases each). The CDR3 has 15 amino acids. V was pared by 4 bases and J by 5 bases, with 18 bases between. Per the germline V gene, CDR1 is SGHRS and CDR2 is YFSETQ. The CDR3 bases are TGCGCCAGCAGCCACTTTAGCGGACAGTCGGAGACCCAGTACTTC. Translating it yields CASSHFSGQSETQYF.

The chain couples TRBV20-1 to TRBJ2-1; D perhaps matches TRBD2 (7 bases). V was pared by 1 base and J by 8 bases, with 12 bases between. CDR1 and CDR2 from the germline V gene are DFQATT and SNEGSKA (reference sequence). The CDR3 loop spans 13 amino acids. The CDR3 sequence is CSARVWGGDEQFF. In nucleotides, the CDR3 is TGCAGTGCTAGAGTGTGGGGGGGCGATGAGCAGTTCTTC.

The V and J genes are TRBV2 and TRBJ1-6; D remains unclear. Germline values: CDR1 SNHLY, CDR2 FYNNEI. V lost 8 bases and J lost 0, with 8 bases in between. This CDR3 region has 14 residues. DNA of the CDR3: TGTGCCAGCTCGCCAGACTCCTATAATTCACCCCTCCACTTT. As protein: CASSPDSYNSPLHF.

The J gene is TRBJ1-3, the V gene TRBV7-9; no definite D call. CDR1 and CDR2 (germline): SEHNR, FQNEAQ (reference sequence). CDR3 length: 12 amino acids. V shed 3 bases and J shed 8 bases, with 8 bases lying between them. The CDR3, as DNA: TGTGCCAGCAGCTTGAGTCTGGACACCATATATTTT. Its protein product is CASSLSLDTIYF.

V gene TRBV28 combines with J gene TRBJ1-6; D is perhaps TRBD1 (5 bases). CDR1 and CDR2 (germline): MDHEN, SYDVKM. The CDR3 consists of 14 residues. The ends were cut back, 6 bases at V and 14 bases at J, with 20 bases in the middle. CDR3 sequence: CASSPGPSNLALHF. CDR3 sequence (DNA): TGTGCCAGCAGCCCAGGGCCCTCAAATTTGGCCCTCCACTTT.

This clonotype has only a few counts. The gene calls are TRBV24-1 and TRBJ1-1; D may be TRBD1 (6 bases). The CDR3 has 15 amino acids. CDR1 and CDR2 from the germline V gene are KGHDR and SFDVKD. Trimming took 4 bases from V and 4 from J, leaving 15 bases between them. CDR3 in amino acids: CATSDPKGGSTEAFF. The DNA for the CDR3 is TGTGCCACCAGTGACCCAAAGGGGGGCTCCACTGAAGCTTTCTTT.

The chain recombines TRBV4-3 with TRBJ2-7, with 10 bases aligning to TRBD1. V trimming: 8 bases; J trimming: 0 bases; junction bases outside the gene matches: 16. This CDR3 region has 18 residues. Germline values: CDR1 LGHNA, CDR2 YSLEER. The CDR3 DNA reads TGCGCCAGCCCCTCAGGCGGGGACAGGGGTCCCCTCTCCTACGAGCAGTACTTC. Amino acid sequence: CASPSGGDRGPLSYEQYF.

Notes on this clonotype: A junction end diverges from the germline sequence, so it may reflect a read error. J is TRBJ2-4 and V is TRBV5-6; perhaps TRBD1 as D (5 bases). The CDR3 has 14 residues. CDR1 SGHDT and CDR2 YYEEEE come from the germline V gene. CDR3 protein: CASSLDTALNIQYF. The CDR3, as DNA: TGTGCCAGCAGTTTGGACACAGCCTTAAACATTCAGTACTTC. Using reference TRBV5-6 and TRBJ2-4 for the parts outside the CDR3, the full variable domain is DAGVTQSPTHLIKTRGQQVTLRCSPKSGHDTVSWYQQALGQGPQFIFQYYEEEERQRGNFPDRFSGHQFPNYSSELNVNALLLGDSALYLCASSLDTALNIQYFGAGTRLSVL.

This clonotype was detected only a few times. Written as DNA, the CDR3 is TGTGCCAGCAGCGTATTCATGAACACTGAAGCTTTCTTT. Its protein is CASSVFMNTEAFF. V is TRBV7-2 and J is TRBJ1-1; D unclear. The CDR3 length is 13 residues. Trimming left V 5 bases short and J 0 bases short, with 7 bases between. Germline V gene sequence: CDR1 SGHTA, CDR2 FQGNSA.

The rearrangement joins TRBV7-9 to TRBJ2-1, with D possibly TRBD1 on 5 matching bases. The germline CDR1 and CDR2 sequences are SEHNR and FQNEAQ (reference sequence). Trimming took 2 bases from V and 7 from J, leaving 12 bases between them. This CDR3 contains 14 residues. The CDR3 sequence: CASSLKGLRNEQFF. The CDR3 nucleotides read TGTGCCAGCAGCTTAAAGGGGCTGAGGAATGAGCAGTTCTTC.

The chain couples TRBV7-9 to TRBJ2-3; TRBD2 matches at 8 bases. The CDR3 length is 15 residues. V dropped 3 bases and J dropped 2; count of bases not matched to a gene: 4. Germline-derived CDR1 and CDR2 are SEHNR and FQNEAQ (reference sequence). The CDR3 DNA is TGTGCCAGCAGCTTGCCGGGGGGGCCCACAGATACGCAGTATTTT. This sequence encodes CASSLPGGPTDTQYF.

This clonotype was seen ten or more times. The junction and the germline gene differ at one end; a read error may be behind it. The chain has TRBV12-3 or TRBV12-4 and TRBJ2-3, with D possibly TRBD2 on 6 matching bases. CDR3 size: 14 residues. The CDR3 bases are TGCGCCAGCAGCTTAGGAGGGGCCACAGATACGCAGTATTTT. Protein sequence: CASSLGGATDTQYF.

This clonotype was recorded a few times. J is TRBJ2-5 and V is TRBV5-1; 11 bases map to TRBD1. Germline V CDR1 and CDR2: SGHRS, YFSETQ. The V gene end was trimmed by 0 bases and the J gene end by 5 bases; junction bases not matched to a gene: 3. The CDR3 is 15 residues long. This CDR3 is CASSLAGDRGETQYF. CDR3 sequence (DNA): TGCGCCAGCAGCTTGGCCGGGGACAGGGGGGAGACCCAGTACTTC.

This clonotype was counted between two and nine times. CDR3 protein: CASRDRVNTEAFF. For the CDR3, the DNA is TGTGCCAGCCGGGACAGGGTGAACACTGAAGCTTTCTTT. The rearrangement links TRBV6-6 to TRBJ1-1, with 9 bases lining up with TRBD1. The V gene end was trimmed by 8 bases and the J gene end by 0 bases; junction bases not matched to a gene: 1. Germline loops: CDR1 MNHNY, CDR2 SVGAGI (reference sequence). The CDR3 sequence is 13 residues long.

In this sample, this clonotype turned up a few times. The rearrangement uses TRBV14 and TRBJ1-2; the D gene is possibly TRBD1 (5 bases). With 1 base removed from V and 3 bases from J, the gap between germline ends came to 9 bases. The germline V gene has CDR1 SGHDN and CDR2 FVKESK. The CDR3 sequence is 14 residues long. CDR3 amino acids: CASSQVGTYYGYTF. In DNA, the CDR3 is TGTGCCAGCAGCCAAGTAGGGACGTACTATGGCTACACCTTC.

The chain employs TRBV4-2 and TRBJ1-2; D gene uncertain. In germline, CDR1 is LGHNA, CDR2 YNFKEQ. The CDR3 consists of 16 residues. The V gene lost 4 bases and the J gene lost 0 bases, with 15 bases spanning the gap. The CDR3 coding sequence is TGTGCCAGCAGCCGCGGGCCCGTTGAGCCTAACTATGGCTACACCTTC. Translation: CASSRGPVEPNYGYTF.

This clonotype was detected only a few times. This chain's CDR3 is CASSGGTSGGLYNEQFF. The CDR3 DNA reads TGTGCCAGCAGCGGGGGGACTAGCGGGGGGCTTTACAATGAGCAGTTCTTC. J is TRBJ2-1 and V is TRBV5-4; 15 nucleotides match TRBD2. This CDR3 comprises 17 residues. Germline V gene lookup returns CDR1 SGHNT and CDR2 YYREEE (reference sequence). The trim removed 4 bases at V and 4 bases at J, leaving 6 bases unmatched.

The rearrangement uses TRBV5-6 and TRBJ2-2; 9 positions agree with TRBD1. Per the germline V gene, CDR1 is SGHDT and CDR2 is YYEEEE. V was pared by 4 bases and J by 5 bases, with 6 bases of the junction left unmatched. This CDR3 region has 15 residues. The CDR3 region is CASSRGDRETGELFF. The CDR3 DNA sequence: TGTGCCAGCAGCCGAGGGGACAGGGAGACCGGGGAGCTGTTTTTT. Full variable domain (remainder filled in from reference TRBV5-6 and TRBJ2-2): DAGVTQSPTHLIKTRGQQVTLRCSPKSGHDTVSWYQQALGQGPQFIFQYYEEEERQRGNFPDRFSGHQFPNYSSELNVNALLLGDSALYLCASSRGDRETGELFFGEGSRLTVL.

This chain uses TRBV5-1 with TRBJ1-2, with 8 bases aligning to TRBD1. This CDR3 spans 12 amino acids. Trimming took 3 bases from V and 10 from J; bases not matched to a gene: 5. Looked up from germline, CDR1 is SGHRS and CDR2 is YFSETQ. In DNA, the CDR3 is TGCGCCAGCAGCTGGGGGACAGGAGACTACACCTTC. Protein product: CASSWGTGDYTF.

There are a few counts of this clonotype. The chain employs TRBV12-3 or TRBV12-4 and TRBJ1-6; D call uncertain. The CDR3 contains 15 residues. V gave up 2 bases and J gave up 0 bases, with 5 bases separating them. CDR3 in DNA: TGTGCCAGCAGTTTACAGAGCTCCTATAATTCACCCCTCCACTTT. Protein: CASSLQSSYNSPLHF.